This TCR beta chain was retrieved from a study of T cell repertoires in cytomegalovirus infection. Findings of the study overall: What dominated the ex vivo response were HLA-C-restricted CMV-specific TCR beta clonotypes.

Germline V gene lookup returns CDR1 SEHNR and CDR2 FQNEAQ (reference sequence). V lost 6 bases, J lost 1 base, and 5 bases stayed unmatched. This CDR3 has 14 amino acids. Concerning this clonotype: Its antigen is still unknown.

MiXCR, run by TCRdb on the reads, gives a single entry per CDR3 protein. The sample gives 300,000 to 450,000 distinct CDR3 sequences, around a sixth of which show up once; about 10% is in the top ten. The sequenced material came from PBMCs. The TCR originated in a human donor in good health (CMV status not recorded). Some clones in this sample may be carry-over from other donors' samples. This chain joins TRBV7-9 and TRBJ2-5; TRBD1 aligns across 7 bases. The CDR3 protein is CASRPDRVQETQYF. The CDR3, as DNA: TGTGCCAGCAGACCAGACAGGGTCCAAGAGACCCAGTACTTC.